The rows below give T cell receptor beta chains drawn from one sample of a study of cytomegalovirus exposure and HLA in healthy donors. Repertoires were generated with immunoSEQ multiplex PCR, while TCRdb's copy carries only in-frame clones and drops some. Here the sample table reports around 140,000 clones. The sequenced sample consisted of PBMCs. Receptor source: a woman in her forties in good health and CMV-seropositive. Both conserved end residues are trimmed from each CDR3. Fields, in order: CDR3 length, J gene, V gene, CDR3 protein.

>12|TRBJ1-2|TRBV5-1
ASSPGTGIRGYT
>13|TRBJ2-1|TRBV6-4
ASSESSGRYNEQF
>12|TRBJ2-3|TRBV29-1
SVREGLSTDTQY
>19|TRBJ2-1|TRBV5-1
ASSLSGGTGPAGGLYNEQF
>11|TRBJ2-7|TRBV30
AWSVSVSYEQY
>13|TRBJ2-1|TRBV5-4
ASSGRLAGNNEQF
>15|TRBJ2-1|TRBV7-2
ASSLGVRPGGYNEQF
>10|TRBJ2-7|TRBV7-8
ASSPGGAEQY
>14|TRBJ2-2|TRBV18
ASSATASGSTGELF
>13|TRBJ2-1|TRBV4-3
ASSQAGTRADEQF
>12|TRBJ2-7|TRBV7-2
ASSLGTSSHEQY
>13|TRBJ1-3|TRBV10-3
AISESGGSGNTIY
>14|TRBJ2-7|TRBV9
ASSPQGARENYEQY
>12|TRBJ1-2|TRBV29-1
SASKGETNYGYT
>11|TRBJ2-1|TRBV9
ASSPRLNNEQF
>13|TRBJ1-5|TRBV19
ASSTGTGYFQPQH
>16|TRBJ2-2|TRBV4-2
ASSQVSLAAENTGELF
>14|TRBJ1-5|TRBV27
ASSAPTGPSNQPQH
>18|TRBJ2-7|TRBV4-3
ASSRSVGLAGSIDRIGQY
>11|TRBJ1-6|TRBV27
ASKRVDGSPLH
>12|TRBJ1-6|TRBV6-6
ASRLDGNNSPLH
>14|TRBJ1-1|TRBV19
ASSIVIGARNTEAF
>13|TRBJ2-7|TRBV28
ASSALGLAGGEQY
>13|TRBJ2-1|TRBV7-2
ASSPGTSSTAEQF
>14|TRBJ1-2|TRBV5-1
ASSADETGAIYGYT
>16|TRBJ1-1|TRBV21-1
ASSKVKTTRERNTEAF
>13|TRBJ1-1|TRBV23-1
ASSPCVGARTEAF
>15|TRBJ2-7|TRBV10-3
AISESRMGTWGEEQY
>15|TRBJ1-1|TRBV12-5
ASGFILPDTLNTEAF
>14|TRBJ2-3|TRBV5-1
ASSSTSGSRSDTQY
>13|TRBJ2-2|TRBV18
ASSPGTGASGELF
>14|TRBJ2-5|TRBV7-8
ASSLGSSGRVKTQY
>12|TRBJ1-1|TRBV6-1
ASSAIVEATEAF
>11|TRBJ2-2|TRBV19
ASLSGNTGELF
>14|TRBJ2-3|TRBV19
ASSIGLATSTDTQY
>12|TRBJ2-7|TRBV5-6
ASSSGTSKYEQY
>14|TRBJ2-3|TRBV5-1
ASSTSRTGNTDTQY
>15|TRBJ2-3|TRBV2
ASSEALPDSYLGTQY
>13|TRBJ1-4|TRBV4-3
ASSRDSQTNEKLF
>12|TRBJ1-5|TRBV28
ASSPAGTVKPQH
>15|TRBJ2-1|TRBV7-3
ASSLNRVGGVGNEQF
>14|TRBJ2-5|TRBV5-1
ASSLMGLAGTETQY
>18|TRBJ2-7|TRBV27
ASIDVKTGTSGGGPYEQY
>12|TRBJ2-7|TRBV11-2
ASSLGQRGYEQY
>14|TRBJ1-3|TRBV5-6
ASSPRGPSSGNTIY
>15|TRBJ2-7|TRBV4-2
ASSQEPGTSGAYEQY
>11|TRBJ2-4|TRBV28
ASNRGGGNIQY
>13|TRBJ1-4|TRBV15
ATSRYRVANEKLF
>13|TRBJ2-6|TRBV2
ASSESGVGANVLT
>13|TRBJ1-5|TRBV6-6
ASSAGTAGNQPQH
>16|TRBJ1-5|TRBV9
ASSPGQGAGLSNQPQH
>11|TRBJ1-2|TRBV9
ASSVGAGYGYT
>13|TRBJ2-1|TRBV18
ASFQGEFVYNEQF
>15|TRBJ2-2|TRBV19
ASSIWSSVVPTGELF